Listed here are 8 T cell receptor beta chains from one sample, sequenced in a study of human T cells and chemical hapten exposure. This sample's time point: healthy volunteer bleed at 2 weeks. Sequencing started from total RNA isolated from unfractionated whole blood. TCRdb reprocessed the RACE reads via MiXCR and lists one record per CDR3 protein. The table has tens of thousands of distinct CDR3 sequences, approximately 8.2% seen once; the top ten hold about 3%. Sequenced input: whole blood. Every receptor here comes from a female donor in good health. Some clones in this sample may be carry-over from other donors' samples.

In this sample, this clonotype turned up many times. The chain has TRBV20-1 and TRBJ2-7, with 10 bases that match TRBD2. The J segment lost 4 bases and the V segment lost 3 bases, leaving 6 bases of the junction unmatched. Germline V gives CDR1 DFQATT, CDR2 SNEGSKA (reference sequence). The CDR3 has 14 residues. The CDR3 sequence is CSASRSGRGYEQYF. CDR3 coding DNA: TGCAGTGCTAGTAGGAGCGGGAGGGGGTACGAGCAGTACTTC.

This clonotype was picked up many times. The gene calls are TRBV6-6 and TRBJ2-3; no definite D call. V was cut by 6 bases and J by 0 bases, with 4 bases left in between. The CDR3 totals 12 residues. Per germline, CDR1 MNHNY and CDR2 SVGAGI (reference sequence). CDR3 protein: CASSGSTDTQYF. CDR3 nucleotide sequence: TGTGCCAGCAGCGGGAGCACAGATACGCAGTATTTT.

The V and J genes are TRBV29-1 and TRBJ2-4; the match to TRBD2 covers 9 bases. Germline loops: CDR1 SQVTM, CDR2 ANQGSEA. V gave up 0 bases and J gave up 2 bases; unmatched junction bases: 5. The CDR3 spans 16 residues. Written as DNA, the CDR3 is TGCAGCGTTGAAGATCTTAGCGGGAGCTCCAAAAACATTCAGTACTTC. Translating gives CSVEDLSGSSKNIQYF.

V usage is TRBV2 and J usage is TRBJ2-3; 9 nucleotides line up with TRBD1. J was trimmed by 6 bases and V by 1 base; bases with no gene match: 11. Looked up from germline, CDR1 is SNHLY and CDR2 is FYNNEI. The CDR3 covers 17 residues. DNA for the CDR3: TGTGCCAGCAGTGAAGATTTTGGGACAGGGTTCCCCGATACGCAGTATTTT. Translated, it gives CASSEDFGTGFPDTQYF.

This clonotype has at least ten counts. The chain joins TRBV7-9 to TRBJ2-7; D unresolved. Germline-derived CDR1 and CDR2 are SEHNR and FQNEAQ (reference sequence). V was trimmed by 1 base and J by 2 bases, leaving 9 bases between them. The CDR3 totals 14 residues. CDR3 protein: CASSLEAEAYEQYF. The CDR3 DNA is TGTGCCAGCAGCTTAGAGGCAGAAGCCTACGAGCAGTACTTC.

There are a few counts of this clonotype. V gene TRBV7-2 combines with J gene TRBJ2-1; 7 bases are a match to TRBD2. V shed 2 bases and J 9 bases; nucleotides not matched to a gene: 4. In germline, CDR1 is SGHTA, CDR2 FQGNSA. This CDR3 spans 13 amino acids. This CDR3 reads CASSLQREGEQFF. In DNA form, the CDR3 reads TGTGCCAGCAGCTTACAGCGGGAAGGTGAGCAGTTCTTC.

This clonotype was observed a few times. The J gene is TRBJ1-6, the V gene TRBV28; D remains unclear. Germline CDR1 MDHEN, CDR2 SYDVKM. The CDR3 loop spans 14 amino acids. V was trimmed by 6 bases and J by 10 bases, leaving 16 bases between them. CDR3 coding DNA: TGTGCCAGCAGCCAAAATTACCGGGGATCACCCCTCCACTTT. It is translated as CASSQNYRGSPLHF.

This clonotype was recorded a few times. The J gene is TRBJ1-4, the V gene TRBV20-1; TRBD1 aligns across 7 bases. This CDR3 comprises 13 residues. The trim removed 5 bases at V and 5 bases at J, leaving 5 bases unmatched. CDR1 is DFQATT, CDR2 SNEGSKA, per germline (reference sequence). The CDR3, as DNA: TGCAGTGCTGGAACAGGGGCAAATGAAAAACTGTTTTTT. It encodes CSAGTGANEKLFF.